This TCR beta chain was documented in a study of shared clonotypes between healthy human individuals (dated by TCRdb to the early 2020s). In terms of the full investigation: The cohort comprised a couple of women and a few men aged 18 to 49 years. For each donor, CD4 naive and CD4 memory were each given three plates, CD8 naive was given two plates, and CD8 memory was given one plate. To estimate repertoire size and how much clonotype sharing occurs between individuals, the study deeply sequenced the blood TCR repertoires of several healthy adults. Libraries were prepared and TCR repertoires were sequenced by different laboratories using diverse techniques, in order to increase sequencing depth and limit assay-specific biases. Each donor's leukapheresis produced roughly between about 0.9 and 9.5 billion PBMCs.

Healthy HIV-negative adults with no recently reported acute infections or vaccinations were included as donors. All donors were Caucasian adults living in Nashville, Tennessee, USA. Magnetic negative selection was used to enrich CD4+ T cells, after which naive cells were positively selected on CD45RA and the negative fraction became the memory subset. Blood was collected by leukapheresis, and PBMCs were isolated by Ficoll-Histopaque density gradient centrifugation and then cryopreserved in liquid nitrogen vapor phase. Analytical flow cytometry was used to check the purity and quantity of each magnetically sorted T cell population. From each sorted fraction, genomic DNA was isolated and quantified by UV absorbance on a Nanodrop 2000c. Paper-wide results and their limitations: Pairwise subsampling indicated that sequencing depth was expected to affect the degree of clonotype sharing among donors. When four donors were compared, the shared fraction of clonotypes was roughly 5% for naive CD4, approximately 3.5% for naive CD8, more than 2% for memory CD4, and 0.35% to 0.5% for memory CD8. Higher generation probabilities were observed for clonotypes shared by all four sorted-subset donors than for non-shared clonotypes. Larger estimated clonotype richness was generally found for naive subsets than for memory subsets. Even with the large sequencing depth, rarefaction of the sorted-subset datasets indicated that sequencing was incomplete. Because the study included a small number of donors, the genetic and exposure-history diversity represented was limited. Sampling was restricted to blood, and TCR repertoires in tissue are likely to differ from TCR repertoires in blood.

The germline V gene specifies MGHDK as CDR1 and SYGVNS as CDR2. Cut back by 7 bases and 2 bases, the V and J ends lie 6 bases apart. CDR3 length: 13 amino acids, cysteine to phenylalanine. Kept here is only the CDR3 DNA, which spans 39 bases and is read in frame from base 1. In regard to this clone: Its cognate antigen has yet to be identified. No clone much larger than this one lies a single base away; base qualities are absent.

TCR CDR3 regions were amplified from genomic DNA by multiplex PCR using the deep immunoSEQ assay. Extracted genomic DNA from each cell subset was distributed evenly across all wells of several immunoSEQ 96-well plates, and each plate was treated as a replicate. For sorted subsets, around 0.2 ug of genomic DNA, equivalent to some 30,000 T cell genomes, went into each replicate PCR. The purified libraries were quantified using a Qubit 3.0 fluorometer, sized with a Bioanalyzer 2100, and then quantified again using the KAPA Library Quantification kit. A separate single-read 150-cycle Illumina NextSeq 550 flow cell was used to sequence each immunoSEQ 96-well plate. Concerning the study's data processing: Because the immunoSEQ output included only junctional sequences and no quality scores, the filtering could not be the same as the filtering used for full-length reads. To assign V/J genes and CDR3, sequences were annotated against IMGT germline references using PyIR, a Python wrapper for IgBLAST v1.9. Any read was removed if the V/J assignment was weak (E-value above 1e-6), the CDR3 was missing, or the read contained stop codons, out-of-frame junctions, or ambiguous translated residues. V3J clonotypes were defined by identical inferred V gene, J gene, and CDR3 amino acid sequence. The percentage overlap between two repertoires was calculated by dividing the number of shared unique clonotypes by the size of the smaller repertoire. Richness of each repertoire was evaluated using RTK rarefaction, the Chao1 estimator, and Recon v2.1 estimates of unobserved clonotypes. Generation probabilities for all TCRbeta clonotypes obtained by the gDNA method from several donors were computed using OLGA. What TCRdb holds here is the immuneACCESS table cut down to in-frame rearrangements. Part of the clones is not present; checked against another copy, under half of the missing clones reflect an unresolved V gene, and the others are unexplained. Clonal size and the V and J genes are those of that table, whereas D and trimming came from the DNA. The sample records a few million clones, 85% to 95% of which are singletons. Around 0.38% of the sample is held by the ten biggest clonotypes.

Sequencing was performed on naive CD4+ T cells from PBMCs. Explained via the paper, the cell subset or site label denotes: CD45RA+ positively selected. The V and J genes are TRBV25-1 and TRBJ2-6; the D gene remains uncertain. The TCR sequence derives from a man younger than 35 in good health. Some clones in this sample may be carry-over from other donors' samples. CDR3 reads: CASKWAGANVLTF. The base sequence is TGTGCCAGCAAGTGGGCTGGGGCCAACGTCCTGACTTTC.